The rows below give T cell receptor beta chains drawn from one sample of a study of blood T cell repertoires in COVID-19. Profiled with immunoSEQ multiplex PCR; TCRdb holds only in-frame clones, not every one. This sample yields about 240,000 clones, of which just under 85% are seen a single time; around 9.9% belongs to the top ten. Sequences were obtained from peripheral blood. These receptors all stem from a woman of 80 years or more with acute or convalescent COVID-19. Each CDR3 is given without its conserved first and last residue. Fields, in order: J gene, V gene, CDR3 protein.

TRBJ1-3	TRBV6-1	ASTRRGSGNTIY
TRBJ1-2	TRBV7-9	ASTGTAGFANYGYT
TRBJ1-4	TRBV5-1	ASGKQGGDEKLF
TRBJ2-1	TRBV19	ASRGRGGNEQF
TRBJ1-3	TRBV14	ASSLTGTPGNTIY
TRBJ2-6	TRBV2	ASSEGGGTGANVLT
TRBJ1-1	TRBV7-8	ASSLQSGGHTEAF
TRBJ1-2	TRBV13	ASSLGKGAGYGYT
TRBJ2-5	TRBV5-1	ASSSPGNRETQY
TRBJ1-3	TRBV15	ATSRGGTVRSGNTIY
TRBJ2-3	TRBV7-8	ASSRQMNQLGFTDTQY
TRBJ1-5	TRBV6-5	ASRDTGSGDQPQH